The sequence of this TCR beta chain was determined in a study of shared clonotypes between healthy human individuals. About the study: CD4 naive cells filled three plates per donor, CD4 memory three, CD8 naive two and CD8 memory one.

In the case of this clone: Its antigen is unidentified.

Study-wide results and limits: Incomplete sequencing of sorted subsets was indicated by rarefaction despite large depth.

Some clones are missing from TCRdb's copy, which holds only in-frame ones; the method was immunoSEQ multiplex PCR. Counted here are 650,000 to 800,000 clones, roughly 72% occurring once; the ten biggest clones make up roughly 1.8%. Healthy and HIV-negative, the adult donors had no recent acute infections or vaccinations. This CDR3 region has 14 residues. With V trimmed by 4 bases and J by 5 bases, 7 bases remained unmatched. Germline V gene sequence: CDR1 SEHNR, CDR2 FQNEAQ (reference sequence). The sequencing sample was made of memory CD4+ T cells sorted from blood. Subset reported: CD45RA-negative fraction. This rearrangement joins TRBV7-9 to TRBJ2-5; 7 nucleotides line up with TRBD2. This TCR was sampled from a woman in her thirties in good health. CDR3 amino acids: CASSSAGAGETQYF. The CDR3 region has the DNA TGTGCCAGCAGCTCGGCGGGAGCGGGCGAGACCCAGTACTTC.